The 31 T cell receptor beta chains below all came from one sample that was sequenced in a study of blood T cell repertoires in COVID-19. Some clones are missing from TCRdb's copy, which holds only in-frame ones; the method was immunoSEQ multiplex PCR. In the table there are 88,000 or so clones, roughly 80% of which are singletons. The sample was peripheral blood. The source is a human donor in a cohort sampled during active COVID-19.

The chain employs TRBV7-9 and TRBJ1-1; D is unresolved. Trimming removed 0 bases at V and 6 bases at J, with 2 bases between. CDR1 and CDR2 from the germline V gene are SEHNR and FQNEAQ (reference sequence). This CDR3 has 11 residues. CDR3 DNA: TGTGCCAGCAGCTTAGCCGCTGAAGCTTTCTTT. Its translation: CASSLAAEAFF.

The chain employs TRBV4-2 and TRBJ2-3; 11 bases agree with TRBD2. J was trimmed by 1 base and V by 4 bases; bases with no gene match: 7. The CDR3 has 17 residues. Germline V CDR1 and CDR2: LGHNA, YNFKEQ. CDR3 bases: TGTGCCAGCAGCCCACTAGCGGGAGAGGGGGGCACAGATACGCAGTATTTT. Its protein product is CASSPLAGEGGTDTQYF.

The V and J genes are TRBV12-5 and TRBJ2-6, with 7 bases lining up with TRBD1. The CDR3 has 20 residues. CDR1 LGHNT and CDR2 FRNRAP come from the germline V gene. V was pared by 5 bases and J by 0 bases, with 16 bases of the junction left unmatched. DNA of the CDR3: TGTGCTAGTGGTCCCCCGACGCCGGGACAGATGAGCTCTGGGGCCAACGTCCTGACTTTC. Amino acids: CASGPPTPGQMSSGANVLTF. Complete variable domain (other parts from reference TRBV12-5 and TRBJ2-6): DARVTQTPRHKVTEMGQEVTMRCQPILGHNTVFWYRQTMMQGLELLAYFRNRAPLDDSGMPKDRFSAEMPDATLATLKIQPSEPRDSAVYFCASGPPTPGQMSSGANVLTFGAGSRLTVL.

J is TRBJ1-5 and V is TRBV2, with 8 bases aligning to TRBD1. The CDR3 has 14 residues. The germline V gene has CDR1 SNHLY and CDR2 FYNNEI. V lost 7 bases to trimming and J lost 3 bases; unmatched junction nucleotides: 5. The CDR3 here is CASNLDRVNQPQHF. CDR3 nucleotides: TGTGCCAGCAACCTGGACAGGGTCAATCAGCCCCAGCATTTT.

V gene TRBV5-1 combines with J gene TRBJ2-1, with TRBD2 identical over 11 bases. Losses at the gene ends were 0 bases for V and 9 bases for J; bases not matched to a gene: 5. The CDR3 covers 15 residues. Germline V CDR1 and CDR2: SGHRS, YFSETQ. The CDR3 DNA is TGCGCCAGCAGCTTGGTAGCGGGAGGGCCCAGTGAGCAGTTCTTC. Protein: CASSLVAGGPSEQFF.

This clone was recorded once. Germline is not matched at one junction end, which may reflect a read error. CDR3 nucleotides: TGTGCCCGCAGCCAAGGGGTGGGGGGGAACTATGGCTACACCTTC. Translating it yields CARSQGVGGNYGYTF. V is TRBV3-1 (or the pseudogene TRBV3-2) and J is TRBJ1-2, with a possible D match to TRBD1 (5 bases). Germline V CDR1 and CDR2: LGHDT, YNNKEL (reference sequence). The CDR3 is 15 amino acids.

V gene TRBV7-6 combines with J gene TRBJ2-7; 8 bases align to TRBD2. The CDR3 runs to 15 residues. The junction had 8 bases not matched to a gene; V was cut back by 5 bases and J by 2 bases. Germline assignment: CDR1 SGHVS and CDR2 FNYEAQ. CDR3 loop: CASSPMAGGTYEQYF. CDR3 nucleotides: TGTGCCAGCAGCCCCATGGCGGGAGGCACCTACGAGCAGTACTTC.

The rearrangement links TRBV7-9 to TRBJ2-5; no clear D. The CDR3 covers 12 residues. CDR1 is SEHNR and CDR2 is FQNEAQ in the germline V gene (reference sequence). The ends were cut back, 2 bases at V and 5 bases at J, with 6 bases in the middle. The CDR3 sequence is CASSLIGETQYF. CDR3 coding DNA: TGTGCCAGCAGCTTAATCGGTGAGACCCAGTACTTC.

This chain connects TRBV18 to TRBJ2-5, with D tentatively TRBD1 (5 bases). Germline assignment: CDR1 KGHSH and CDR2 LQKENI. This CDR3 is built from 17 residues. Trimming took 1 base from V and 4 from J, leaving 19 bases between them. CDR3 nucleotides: TGTGCCAGCTCACCACAGTATCGGTCAACAGGACGAGAGACCCAGTACTTC. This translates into CASSPQYRSTGRETQYF.

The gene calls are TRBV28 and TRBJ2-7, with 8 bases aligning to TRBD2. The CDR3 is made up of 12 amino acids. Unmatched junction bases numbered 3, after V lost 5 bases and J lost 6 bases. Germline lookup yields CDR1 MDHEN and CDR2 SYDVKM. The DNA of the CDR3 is TGTGCCAGCAGTAGCGGGAGTCGCGAGCAGTACTTC. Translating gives CASSSGSREQYF. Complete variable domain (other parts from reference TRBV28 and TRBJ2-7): DVKVTQSSRYLVKRTGEKVFLECVQDMDHENMFWYRQDPGLGLRLIYFSYDVKMKEKGDIPEGYSVSREKKERFSLILESASTNQTSMYLCASSSGSREQYFGPGTRLTVT.

The CDR3 spells CASSPGAASYEQYF. The CDR3 DNA is TGTGCCAGCTCACCGGGCGCCGCCTCCTACGAGCAGTACTTC. The rearrangement uses TRBV18 and TRBJ2-7; D remains ambiguous. The V and J ends lost 3 bases and 0 bases respectively, with 9 bases between them. CDR1 is KGHSH, CDR2 LQKENI, per germline. The CDR3 loop spans 14 amino acids. Drawing the rest from reference TRBV18 and TRBJ2-7, the complete variable domain is NAGVMQNPRHLVRRRGQEARLRCSPMKGHSHVYWYRQLPEEGLKFMVYLQKENIIDESGMPKERFSAEFPKEGPSILRIQQVVRGDSAAYFCASSPGAASYEQYFGPGTRLTVT.

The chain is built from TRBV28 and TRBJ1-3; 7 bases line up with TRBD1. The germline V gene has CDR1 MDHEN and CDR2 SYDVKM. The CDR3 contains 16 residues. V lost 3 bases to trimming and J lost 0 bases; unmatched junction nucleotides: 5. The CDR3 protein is CASSFPTGDSGNTIYF. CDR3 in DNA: TGTGCCAGCAGTTTTCCTACAGGGGACTCTGGAAACACCATATATTTT.

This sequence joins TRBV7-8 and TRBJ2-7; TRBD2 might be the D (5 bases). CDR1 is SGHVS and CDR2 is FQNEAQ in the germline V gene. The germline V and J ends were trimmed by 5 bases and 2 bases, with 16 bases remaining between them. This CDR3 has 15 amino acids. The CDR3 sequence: CASSPSRAGTYEQYF. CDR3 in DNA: TGTGCCAGCAGCCCTAGTCGGGCGGGCACCTACGAGCAGTACTTC.

The CDR3 DNA follows: TGCGCCAGCAGCCCCTACACAGGGTCGAGAGAAAAACTGTTTTTT. Its protein product is CASSPYTGSREKLFF. V usage is TRBV5-1 and J usage is TRBJ1-4, with D perhaps matching TRBD1 (6 bases). CDR3 length equals 15 residues. The germline V gene encodes CDR1 SGHRS and CDR2 YFSETQ. V shed 4 bases and J shed 8 bases, with 18 bases lying between them.

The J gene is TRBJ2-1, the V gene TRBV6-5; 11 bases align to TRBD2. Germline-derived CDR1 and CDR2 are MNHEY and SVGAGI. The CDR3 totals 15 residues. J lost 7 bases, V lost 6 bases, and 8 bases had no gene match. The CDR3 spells CASSKLAGDKNEQFF. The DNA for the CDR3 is TGTGCCAGCAGCAAACTAGCGGGAGATAAAAATGAGCAGTTCTTC.

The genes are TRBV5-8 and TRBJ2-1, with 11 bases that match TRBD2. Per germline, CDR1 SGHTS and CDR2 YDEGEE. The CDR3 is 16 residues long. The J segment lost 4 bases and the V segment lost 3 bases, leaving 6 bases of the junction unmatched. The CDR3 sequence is CASSSAGTSGYNEQFF. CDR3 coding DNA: TGTGCCAGCAGCTCCGCCGGGACTAGCGGTTACAATGAGCAGTTCTTC.

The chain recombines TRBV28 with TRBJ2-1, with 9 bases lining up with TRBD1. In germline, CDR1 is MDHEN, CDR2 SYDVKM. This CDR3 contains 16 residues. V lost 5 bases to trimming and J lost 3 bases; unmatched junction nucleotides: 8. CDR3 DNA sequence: TGTGCCAGCAGTCCGACAGGGGGTGGTGGCTACAATGAGCAGTTCTTC. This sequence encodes CASSPTGGGGYNEQFF. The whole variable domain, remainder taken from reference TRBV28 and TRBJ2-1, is DVKVTQSSRYLVKRTGEKVFLECVQDMDHENMFWYRQDPGLGLRLIYFSYDVKMKEKGDIPEGYSVSREKKERFSLILESASTNQTSMYLCASSPTGGGGYNEQFFGPGTRLTVL.

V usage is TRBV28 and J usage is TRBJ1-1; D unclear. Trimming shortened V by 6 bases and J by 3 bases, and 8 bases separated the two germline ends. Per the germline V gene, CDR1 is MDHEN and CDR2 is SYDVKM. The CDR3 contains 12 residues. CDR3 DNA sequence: TGTGCCAGCAGCACCTCGGACACTGAAGCTTTCTTT. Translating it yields CASSTSDTEAFF.

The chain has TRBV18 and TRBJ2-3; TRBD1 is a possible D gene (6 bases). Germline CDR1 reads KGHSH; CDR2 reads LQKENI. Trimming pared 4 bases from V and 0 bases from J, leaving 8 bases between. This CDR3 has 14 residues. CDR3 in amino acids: CASSLGQSTDTQYF. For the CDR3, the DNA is TGTGCCAGCTCACTCGGACAGAGCACAGATACGCAGTATTTT.

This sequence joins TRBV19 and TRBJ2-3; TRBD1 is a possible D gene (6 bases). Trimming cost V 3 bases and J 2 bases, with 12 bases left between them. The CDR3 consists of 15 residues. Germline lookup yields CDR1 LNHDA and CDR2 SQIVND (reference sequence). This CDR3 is CASSIRGAVTDTQYF. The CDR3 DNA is TGTGCCAGTAGTATCAGGGGCGCCGTCACAGATACGCAGTATTTT.

The CDR3 sequence: CASSGRAGELNEQFF. The CDR3 nucleotides read TGTGCCAGCAGTGGTCGAGCGGGAGAATTGAATGAGCAGTTCTTC. The J gene is TRBJ2-1, the V gene TRBV2, with 8 bases lining up with TRBD2. Germline CDR1 SNHLY, CDR2 FYNNEI. V shed 4 bases, J shed 7 bases, and the junction held 9 bases outside the gene matches. This CDR3 region has 15 residues. Supplemented by reference TRBV2 and TRBJ2-1, the full variable domain reads EPEVTQTPSHQVTQMGQEVILRCVPISNHLYFYWYRQILGQKVEFLVSFYNNEISEKSEIFDDQFSVERPDGSNFTLKIRSTKLEDSAMYFCASSGRAGELNEQFFGPGTRLTVL.

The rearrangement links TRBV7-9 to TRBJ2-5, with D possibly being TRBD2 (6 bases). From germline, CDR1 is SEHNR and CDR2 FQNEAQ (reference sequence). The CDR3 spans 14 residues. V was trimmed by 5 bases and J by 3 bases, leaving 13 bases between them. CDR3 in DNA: TGTGCCAGCAGCCCCGAGGGGACTGAAGAGACCCAGTACTTC. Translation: CASSPEGTEETQYF.

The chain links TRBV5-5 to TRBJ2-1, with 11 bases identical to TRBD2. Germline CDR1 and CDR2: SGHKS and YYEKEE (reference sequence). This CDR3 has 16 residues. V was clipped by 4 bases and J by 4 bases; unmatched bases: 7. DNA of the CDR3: TGTGCCAGCAGCACGAATAGCGGGAGGGATTACAATGAGCAGTTCTTC. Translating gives CASSTNSGRDYNEQFF. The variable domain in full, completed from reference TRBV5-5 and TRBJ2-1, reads DAGVTQSPTHLIKTRGQQVTLRCSPISGHKSVSWYQQVLGQGPQFIFQYYEKEERGRGNFPDRFSARQFPNYSSELNVNALLLGDSALYLCASSTNSGRDYNEQFFGPGTRLTVL.

The CDR3 nucleotides read TGTGCCAGCAGCCCCCACTTATCCTACAATGAGCAGTTCTTC. Its protein product is CASSPHLSYNEQFF. The chain carries TRBV11-3 and TRBJ2-1; no firm D call. The CDR3 has 14 amino acids. V was clipped by 5 bases and J by 1 base, with 9 bases between them. The germline CDR1 and CDR2 sequences are SGHNT and YENEEA.

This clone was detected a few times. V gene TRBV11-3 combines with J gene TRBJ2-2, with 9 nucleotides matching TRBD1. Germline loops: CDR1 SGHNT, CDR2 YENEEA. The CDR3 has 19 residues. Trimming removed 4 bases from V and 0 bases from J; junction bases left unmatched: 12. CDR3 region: CASSWGQGVGIANTGELFF. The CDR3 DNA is TGTGCCAGCAGCTGGGGACAGGGTGTTGGTATAGCGAACACCGGGGAGCTGTTTTTT.

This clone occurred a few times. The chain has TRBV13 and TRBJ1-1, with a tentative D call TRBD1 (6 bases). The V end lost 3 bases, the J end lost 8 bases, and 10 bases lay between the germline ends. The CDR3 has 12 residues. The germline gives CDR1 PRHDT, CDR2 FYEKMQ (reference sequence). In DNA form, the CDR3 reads TGTGCCAGCAGCTTTACCGGGACAGAAGCTTTCTTT. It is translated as CASSFTGTEAFF.

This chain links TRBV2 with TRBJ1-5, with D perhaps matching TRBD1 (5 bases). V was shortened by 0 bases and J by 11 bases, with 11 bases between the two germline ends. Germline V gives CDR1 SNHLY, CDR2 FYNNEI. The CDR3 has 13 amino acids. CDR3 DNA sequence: TGTGCCAGCAGTGAAGCGGGAGGGGTGGCCCAGCATTTT. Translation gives CASSEAGGVAQHF.

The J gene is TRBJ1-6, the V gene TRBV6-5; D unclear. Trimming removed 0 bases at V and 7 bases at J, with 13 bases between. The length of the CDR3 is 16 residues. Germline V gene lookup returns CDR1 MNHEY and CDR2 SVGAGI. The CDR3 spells CASSYSPVYRNSPLHF. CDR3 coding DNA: TGTGCCAGCAGTTACTCCCCAGTATACAGAAATTCACCCCTCCACTTT.

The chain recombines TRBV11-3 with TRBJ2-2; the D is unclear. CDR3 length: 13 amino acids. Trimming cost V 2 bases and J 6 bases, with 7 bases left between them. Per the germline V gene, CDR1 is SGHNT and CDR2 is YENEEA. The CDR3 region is CASSLMSAGELFF. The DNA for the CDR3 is TGTGCCAGCAGCTTAATGTCTGCCGGGGAGCTGTTTTTT.

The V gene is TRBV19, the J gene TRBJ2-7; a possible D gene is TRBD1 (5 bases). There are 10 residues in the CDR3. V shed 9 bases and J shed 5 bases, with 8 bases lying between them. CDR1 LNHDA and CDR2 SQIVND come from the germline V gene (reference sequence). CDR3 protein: CARDMNEQYF. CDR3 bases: TGTGCCAGGGACATGAACGAGCAGTACTTC.

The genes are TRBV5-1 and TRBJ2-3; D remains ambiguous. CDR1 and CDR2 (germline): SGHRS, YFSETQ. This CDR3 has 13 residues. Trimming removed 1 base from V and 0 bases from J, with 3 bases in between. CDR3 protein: CASSLYSTDTQYF. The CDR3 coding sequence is TGCGCCAGCAGCTTGTATAGCACAGATACGCAGTATTTT.